Following are 18 T cell receptor beta chains from one sample sequenced in a study of cytomegalovirus exposure and HLA in healthy donors. Clones were read by immunoSEQ multiplex PCR, and TCRdb kept only the in-frame ones, dropping some. Among some 270,000 clones listed, around 85% were seen once. Sequenced material: PBMCs. The receptors originated from a woman between 18 and 29 years old in good health and CMV-seronegative.

The J gene is TRBJ2-7, the V gene TRBV6-5, with 9 positions matching TRBD1. The germline CDR1 and CDR2 sequences are MNHEY and SVGAGI. Trimming at V came to 5 bases and at J to 6 bases, leaving 5 bases not matched to a gene. The CDR3 is 13 amino acids. The CDR3 nucleotides read TGTGCCAGCAGTACAGGGACAGGGTTCGAGCAGTACTTC. It is translated as CASSTGTGFEQYF.

The genes are TRBV5-1 and TRBJ2-7, with 8 bases lining up with TRBD1. The germline CDR1 and CDR2 sequences are SGHRS and YFSETQ. V lost 7 bases and J lost 3; bases outside the gene matches: 3. This CDR3 comprises 12 residues. The CDR3 region is CASGGTGYEQYF. The DNA for the CDR3 is TGCGCCAGCGGAGGGACAGGCTACGAGCAGTACTTC.

This clone was found once. This sequence joins TRBV9 and TRBJ1-4, with a weak D call TRBD1 (5 bases). The CDR3 covers 18 residues. Trimming left V 0 bases short and J 5 bases short, with 20 bases between. Germline CDR1 and CDR2: SGDLS and YYNGEE. CDR3 loop: CASSVAGGELSPNEKLFF. The CDR3 DNA sequence: TGTGCCAGCAGCGTAGCTGGGGGGGAACTCAGCCCCAATGAAAAACTGTTTTTT.

The V gene is TRBV5-6, the J gene TRBJ1-1; D might be TRBD1 (6 bases). CDR1 SGHDT and CDR2 YYEEEE come from the germline V gene. The V gene lost 4 bases and the J gene lost 0 bases, with 16 bases spanning the gap. The CDR3 extends over 16 amino acids. CDR3 region: CASSPDSGHMNTEAFF. The DNA for the CDR3 is TGTGCCAGCAGCCCGGACAGCGGTCATATGAACACTGAAGCTTTCTTT. Using reference TRBV5-6 and TRBJ1-1 for the parts outside the CDR3, the full variable domain is DAGVTQSPTHLIKTRGQQVTLRCSPKSGHDTVSWYQQALGQGPQFIFQYYEEEERQRGNFPDRFSGHQFPNYSSELNVNALLLGDSALYLCASSPDSGHMNTEAFFGQGTRLTVV.

The chain recombines TRBV10-2 with TRBJ2-1; 9 nucleotides agree with TRBD2. This CDR3 contains 14 residues. CDR1 WSHSY and CDR2 SAAADI come from the germline V gene. V was clipped by 4 bases and J by 5 bases; unmatched bases: 3. The CDR3 loop reads CASSGVAGDNEQFF. DNA of the CDR3: TGCGCCAGCAGTGGCGTAGCGGGAGACAATGAGCAGTTCTTC.

The rearrangement joins TRBV7-2 to TRBJ2-2, with TRBD2 matching over 10 bases. The CDR3 has 19 residues. In germline, CDR1 is SGHTA, CDR2 FQGNSA. Losses at the gene ends were 2 bases for V and 0 bases for J; bases not matched to a gene: 9. The CDR3 DNA is TGTGCCAGCAGCTTAAGGCACGGGCTAGCGGGGGCGAACACCGGGGAGCTGTTTTTT. Translation gives CASSLRHGLAGANTGELFF.

The chain has TRBV11-2 and TRBJ2-7; TRBD2 aligns across 13 bases. Germline values: CDR1 SGHAT, CDR2 FQNNGV. The length of the CDR3 is 18 residues. V shed 5 bases, J shed 0 bases, and the junction held 10 bases outside the gene matches. CDR3 protein: CASSIPGLAGLRSYEQYF. Here the CDR3 DNA reads TGTGCCAGCAGCATACCGGGACTAGCGGGATTACGCTCCTACGAGCAGTACTTC. The entire variable domain, with the rest obtained from reference TRBV11-2 and TRBJ2-7, is as follows: EAGVAQSPRYKIIEKRQSVAFWCNPISGHATLYWYQQILGQGPKLLIQFQNNGVVDDSQLPKDRFSAERLKGVDSTLKIQPAKLEDSAVYLCASSIPGLAGLRSYEQYFGPGTRLTVT.

The CDR3: CAWSVGTSGDEQFF. The CDR3 DNA reads TGTGCCTGGAGTGTGGGGACTAGCGGCGATGAGCAGTTCTTC. This chain links TRBV30 with TRBJ2-1, with 11 bases identical to TRBD2. This CDR3 contains 14 residues. CDR1 GTSNPN and CDR2 SVGIG come from the germline V gene (reference sequence). The junction had 3 bases not matched to a gene; V was cut back by 0 bases and J by 8 bases.

This clone was observed once. This chain uses TRBV6-5 with TRBJ2-7, with 7 bases identical to TRBD1. This CDR3 has 13 amino acids. The V segment lost 5 bases and the J segment 3 bases; nucleotides outside the gene matches: 4. Germline lookup yields CDR1 MNHEY and CDR2 SVGAGI. CDR3: CASSRDSNYEQYF. In DNA, the CDR3 is TGTGCCAGCAGTCGGGACAGCAACTACGAGCAGTACTTC.

The V call is TRBV19, the J call TRBJ2-1, with 13 nucleotides matching TRBD2. Trimming removed 5 bases from V and 6 bases from J; junction bases left unmatched: 7. The CDR3 runs 16 residues. From germline, CDR1 is LNHDA and CDR2 SQIVND (reference sequence). CDR3 protein: CASSLWTSGSGNEQFF. CDR3 bases: TGTGCCAGTAGTTTATGGACTAGCGGGAGTGGCAATGAGCAGTTCTTC.

J is TRBJ1-5 and V is TRBV11-2, with D hard to call. CDR3 size: 14 residues. V was clipped by 3 bases and J by 2 bases, with 8 bases between them. The germline gives CDR1 SGHAT, CDR2 FQNNGV. The CDR3 loop reads CASSLVEGNQPQHF. The CDR3 nucleotides read TGTGCCAGCAGCTTGGTCGAGGGCAATCAGCCCCAGCATTTT.

The chain combines TRBV21-1 with TRBJ2-2; the table's D call TRBD2 went unverified against the DNA. TRBV21-1 is a recognized pseudogene. The CDR3 has 18 residues. The CDR3 spells CASSNETLAGPNTGELFF. The CDR3 bases are TGTGCCAGCAGCAATGAGACACTAGCGGGACCGAACACCGGGGAGCTGTTTTTT.

J is TRBJ1-2 and V is TRBV27, with a possible D match to TRBD1 (5 bases). CDR3 length equals 14 residues. Trimming cost V 6 bases and J 6 bases, with 17 bases left between them. Germline-derived CDR1 and CDR2 are MNHEY and SMNVEV (reference sequence). The CDR3 spells CASRPRGTADGYTF. In DNA, the CDR3 is TGTGCCAGCAGGCCGCGGGGGACGGCGGATGGCTACACCTTC.

The V gene is TRBV4-1, the J gene TRBJ2-7; TRBD2 matches at 9 bases. The J segment lost 5 bases and the V segment lost 2 bases, leaving 4 bases of the junction unmatched. The CDR3 sequence is 14 residues long. Looked up from germline, CDR1 is MGHRA and CDR2 is YSYEKL. The CDR3 protein is CASSQWTSADEQYF. In DNA, the CDR3 is TGCGCCAGCAGCCAATGGACTAGCGCCGACGAGCAGTACTTC.

This chain joins TRBV10-3 and TRBJ2-1, with 13 bases lining up with TRBD2. Germline CDR1 is ENHRY and CDR2 is SYGVKD. The CDR3 covers 16 residues. The V gene end was trimmed by 6 bases and the J gene end by 5 bases; junction bases not matched to a gene: 7. This CDR3 reads CAIRRLAGGMNNEQFF. The CDR3 DNA sequence: TGTGCCATCAGAAGACTAGCGGGAGGCATGAACAATGAGCAGTTCTTC.

Remarks on this clone: One end of the junction fails to match germline, which may point to a read error. The chain recombines TRBV5-8 with TRBJ1-5; no definite D call. Germline-derived CDR1 and CDR2 are SGHTS and YDEGEE. The CDR3 is 15 residues long. CDR3 DNA sequence: TGTGCCAGCAGCTTGGTGCGGGGTAGCGATCAGCCCCAGCATTTT. Translating gives CASSLVRGSDQPQHF. Complete variable domain (other parts from reference TRBV5-8 and TRBJ1-5): EAGVTQSPTHLIKTRGQQATLRCSPISGHTSVYWYQQALGLGLQFLLWYDEGEERNRGNFPPRFSGRQFPNYSSELNVNALELEDSALYLCASSLVRGSDQPQHFGDGTRLSIL.

This clone was observed a single time. This chain links TRBV7-2 with TRBJ2-7; no clear D. Germline CDR1 SGHTA, CDR2 FQGNSA. Trimming removed 5 bases from V and 4 bases from J, with 9 bases in between. This CDR3 has 12 residues. CDR3 in amino acids: CASSRQRYEQYF. The DNA for the CDR3 is TGTGCCAGCAGCCGCCAGCGATACGAGCAGTACTTC.

The rearrangement uses TRBV2 and TRBJ2-7, with TRBD2 matching over 12 bases. The CDR3 covers 15 residues. The germline V gene has CDR1 SNHLY and CDR2 FYNNEI. Trimming at V came to 6 bases and at J to 0 bases, leaving 3 bases not matched to a gene. The CDR3 spells CASRKTSGGSYEQYF. The CDR3 DNA reads as TGTGCCAGCAGAAAGACTAGCGGGGGCTCCTACGAGCAGTACTTC.